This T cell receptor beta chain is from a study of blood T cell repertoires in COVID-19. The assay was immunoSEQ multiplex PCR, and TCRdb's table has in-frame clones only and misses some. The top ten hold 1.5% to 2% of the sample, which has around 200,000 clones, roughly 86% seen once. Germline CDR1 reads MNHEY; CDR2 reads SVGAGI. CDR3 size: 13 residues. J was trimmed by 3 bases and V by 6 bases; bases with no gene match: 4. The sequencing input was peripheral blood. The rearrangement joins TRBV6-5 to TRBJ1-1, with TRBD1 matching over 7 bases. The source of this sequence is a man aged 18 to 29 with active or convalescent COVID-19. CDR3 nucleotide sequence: TGTGCCAGCAGAACACAGGGGTACACTGAAGCTTTCTTT. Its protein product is CASRTQGYTEAFF.